Below are 2 T cell receptor beta chains sequenced from a single sample in a study of blood T cell repertoires in COVID-19. Libraries were prepared by immunoSEQ multiplex PCR; TCRdb keeps only in-frame clonotypes and omits some of them. The sample has about 120,000 clones, 80% seen once. The sample comprised peripheral blood. These receptors were taken from a man in his fifties or sixties with active or convalescent COVID-19.

The chain links TRBV18 to TRBJ2-7; D may be TRBD1 (5 bases). This CDR3 is built from 13 residues. From germline, CDR1 is KGHSH and CDR2 LQKENI. The ends were cut back, 3 bases at V and 2 bases at J, with 8 bases in the middle. The CDR3 spells CASSPQGTYEQYF. The CDR3 DNA is TGTGCCAGCTCACCTCAGGGAACCTACGAGCAGTACTTC.

The chain employs TRBV29-1 and TRBJ2-2; D perhaps matches TRBD2 (5 bases). The CDR3 is made up of 13 amino acids. Germline V lookup: CDR1 SQVTM, CDR2 ANQGSEA. Deletions cut 7 bases from V and 8 bases from J, with 17 bases between. In DNA form, the CDR3 reads TGCAGCGCGCAGAGGGCGTCGCTTGGGGAGCTGTTTTTT. It yields the protein CSAQRASLGELFF.